This TCR beta chain was identified during a study of T cells in Graves' hyperthyroidism and ophthalmopathy. Details on this clonotype: Its antigen is still unknown.

Points from the study as a whole: Most thyroid clonotypes expanded above 0.001 appeared in blood too. Ophthalmopathy cases were set apart from stable hyperthyroidism by a 13 V-J model. The model foresaw ophthalmopathy a median around 6 months prior to onset.

Germline-derived CDR1 and CDR2 are MNHEY and SVGAGI. Trimming removed 1 base at V and 3 bases at J, with 3 bases between. The CDR3 is made up of 13 amino acids. RNA transcripts yielded amplified TCR beta CDR3 regions. TCR CDR3 underwent first-round RT-PCR with the HTBI primer set. TCRdb redid the calling of the multiplex PCR reads with MiXCR, one entry per CDR3 protein. The table shows some 600,000 distinct CDR3 sequences, with around 46% occurring only once. Clinicians diagnosed patients from clinical symptoms, serum thyroxine and TRAb, thyroid ultrasound and orbital computed tomography. The TCR was taken from a woman aged 18-35 years with Graves' hyperthyroidism. V is TRBV6-5 and J is TRBJ2-2; no firm D call. Sequencing input: peripheral blood or thyroid tissue (not recorded which). The CDR3 loop is CASSYLDTGELFF. Here the CDR3 DNA reads TGTGCCAGCAGTTACTTGGACACCGGGGAGCTGTTTTTT.